One and the same sample provided the 5 T cell receptor beta chains below, sequenced in a study of long-term antiretroviral therapy in people with HIV. Survey-level resolution applied to immunoSEQ assay v3.0. The repertoire was sequenced with immunoSEQ multiplex PCR; TCRdb's copy has only in-frame clones and lacks some. Of approximately 20,000 clones listed, around 79% are singletons. The sample here was unsorted PBMCs, taken 4.1 years after starting antiretroviral therapy. All receptors come from a woman in her thirties or forties with HIV.

The genes are TRBV4-1 and TRBJ2-1; 8 bases line up with TRBD2. Unmatched junction bases numbered 11, after V lost 4 bases and J lost 3 bases. The CDR3 extends over 17 amino acids. Germline CDR1 MGHRA, CDR2 YSYEKL. This chain's CDR3 is CASSRASASGYYNEQFF. Here the CDR3 DNA reads TGCGCCAGCAGCCGCGCGTCCGCTAGCGGGTACTACAATGAGCAGTTCTTC.

CDR3: CASSVFGGAGANVLTF. The CDR3 DNA is TGTGCCAGTAGTGTTTTTGGGGGGGCTGGGGCCAACGTCCTGACTTTC. The genes are TRBV19 and TRBJ2-6; 7 bases are a match to TRBD2. With 5 bases clipped from V and 2 bases from J, the junction kept 6 bases outside the gene matches. Germline loops: CDR1 LNHDA, CDR2 SQIVND (reference sequence). There are 16 residues in the CDR3.

This clone showed up just once. The CDR3 spells CASSSIGAGGGDEQFF. The CDR3 DNA is TGTGCCAGCAGCTCGATCGGCGCGGGAGGTGGCGATGAGCAGTTCTTC. The chain combines TRBV11-3 with TRBJ2-1, with 8 bases aligning to TRBD2. This CDR3 has 16 residues. Trimming removed 4 bases from V and 8 bases from J; junction bases left unmatched: 13. CDR1 and CDR2 from the germline V gene are SGHNT and YENEEA. The whole variable domain, remainder taken from reference TRBV11-3 and TRBJ2-1, is EAGVVQSPRYKIIEKKQPVAFWCNPISGHNTLYWYLQNLGQGPELLIRYENEEAVDDSQLPKDRFSAERLKGVDSTLKIQPAELGDSAVYLCASSSIGAGGGDEQFFGPGTRLTVL.

The rearrangement joins TRBV27 to TRBJ2-7; D uncertain. Trimming took off 4 bases at V and 2 bases at J, with 12 bases between the two ends. In germline, CDR1 is MNHEY, CDR2 SMNVEV (reference sequence). CDR3 length: 14 residues. The CDR3 DNA is TGTGCCAGCAGTTATCTTGACAACACCTACGAGCAGTACTTC. Protein sequence: CASSYLDNTYEQYF.

CDR3 loop: CASSYSPWGAQGYTF. In nucleotides, the CDR3 is TGTGCCAGCAGTTACTCCCCGTGGGGGGCGCAGGGCTACACCTTC. V gene TRBV6-6 combines with J gene TRBJ1-2, with D possibly being TRBD1 (6 bases). The CDR3 is 15 residues long. Germline assignment: CDR1 MNHNY and CDR2 SVGAGI (reference sequence). V was cut by 0 bases and J by 8 bases, with 16 bases left in between.